The 20 T cell receptor beta chains in this list originate from one sample, sequenced in a study of T cells in Graves' hyperthyroidism and ophthalmopathy. RNA transcripts were the template for amplifying TCR beta CDR3 regions. An initial round of RT-PCR targeting the TCR CDR3 relied on the HTBI primer set. TCRdb re-called the multiplex PCR reads with MiXCR, one entry per CDR3 protein. The sample records a few hundred thousand distinct CDR3 sequences, 15% to 20% being singletons. Sequenced: blood. The receptors come from a woman aged 45 to 65 with Graves' hyperthyroidism.

This clonotype turned up a few times. The genes are TRBV5-1 and TRBJ1-1, with TRBD1 as a possible D gene (6 bases). The CDR3 is made up of 16 amino acids. The germline CDR1 and CDR2 sequences are SGHRS and YFSETQ. V was trimmed by 0 bases and J by 7 bases, leaving 19 bases between them. The CDR3 spells CASSLAGGRSVIEAFF. The CDR3 DNA reads as TGCGCCAGCAGCTTGGCGGGGGGGCGCTCGGTCATTGAAGCTTTCTTT.

The CDR3 nucleotides are TGTGCCAGCAGCGCCGGTCTGGATTCCAATGAGCAGTTCTTC. It codes for CASSAGLDSNEQFF. The chain couples TRBV7-9 to TRBJ2-1, with D uncertain. Trimming took 5 bases from V and 6 from J, leaving 14 bases between them. The CDR3 covers 14 residues. CDR1 is SEHNR and CDR2 is FQNEAQ in the germline V gene (reference sequence).

The CDR3 reads CSARERRGVSYEQYV. The CDR3 bases are TGCAGTGCTAGAGAGCGGCGGGGTGTCTCCTACGAGCAGTACGTC. The rearrangement links TRBV20-1 to TRBJ2-7, with TRBD2 as a possible D gene (6 bases). The V and J ends lost 0 bases and 0 bases respectively, with 12 bases between them. This CDR3 comprises 15 residues. Germline V gene data show CDR1 as DFQATT and CDR2 as SNEGSKA (reference sequence).

This clonotype was observed a few times. The chain couples TRBV6-1 to TRBJ1-2; D possibly corresponds to TRBD1 (6 bases). This CDR3 is 16 amino acids long. CDR1 and CDR2 (germline): MNHNS, SASEGT. Trimming took 6 bases from V and 5 from J, leaving 22 bases between them. CDR3 nucleotides: TGTGCCAGCAGCAACCAAACCAGGGGCGGTACTTATGGCTACACCTTC. It yields the protein CASSNQTRGGTYGYTF.

The CDR3 bases are TGTGCCAGCAGCGCCACCCGAGGTTTGGATGGCTACACCTTC. Protein: CASSATRGLDGYTF. The chain couples TRBV6-1 to TRBJ1-2; D call uncertain. V was pared by 6 bases and J by 6 bases, with 17 bases between. CDR3 length equals 14 residues. Germline V gene data show CDR1 as MNHNS and CDR2 as SASEGT.

This clonotype was counted at least ten times. V gene TRBV12-3 or TRBV12-4 combines with J gene TRBJ2-1; 11 nucleotides agree with TRBD2. V shed 2 bases, J shed 10 bases, and the junction held 7 bases outside the gene matches. The CDR3 is 15 residues long. CDR3 in amino acids: CASSLLLAGVGEQFF. CDR3 nucleotides: TGTGCCAGCAGTTTATTACTAGCGGGAGTGGGAGAGCAGTTCTTC.

The chain is built from TRBV5-5 and TRBJ1-1; D perhaps matches TRBD1 (6 bases). The CDR3 sequence is 16 residues long. V gave up 4 bases and J gave up 0 bases, with 16 bases separating them. Per germline, CDR1 SGHKS and CDR2 YYEKEE (reference sequence). The CDR3 is CASSRHTTGVNTEAFF. CDR3 bases: TGTGCCAGCAGCCGACACACGACAGGAGTGAACACTGAAGCTTTCTTT. Full variable domain (missing parts from reference TRBV5-5 and TRBJ1-1): DAGVTQSPTHLIKTRGQQVTLRCSPISGHKSVSWYQQVLGQGPQFIFQYYEKEERGRGNFPDRFSARQFPNYSSELNVNALLLGDSALYLCASSRHTTGVNTEAFFGQGTRLTVV.

In this sample, this clonotype turned up many times. This chain joins TRBV7-3 and TRBJ2-3; D not resolved. Germline V gene data show CDR1 as SGHTA and CDR2 as FQGTGA. Trimming removed 6 bases from V and 1 base from J, with 17 bases in between. CDR3 length: 16 amino acids. This CDR3 reads CASSQTRVSGTDTQYF. CDR3 bases: TGTGCCAGCAGTCAAACCCGGGTCAGTGGCACAGATACGCAGTATTTT.

This clonotype has only a few counts. The DNA of the CDR3 is TGTGCCAGCAGCACGGGGTCCAATGAGCAGTTCTTC. This translates into CASSTGSNEQFF. The chain joins TRBV7-9 to TRBJ2-1, with a possible D match to TRBD2 (5 bases). V lost 5 bases and J lost 6, with 8 bases in between. Germline V lookup: CDR1 SEHNR, CDR2 FQNEAQ (reference sequence). The CDR3 consists of 12 residues.

The J gene is TRBJ2-7, the V gene TRBV7-3, with TRBD2 matching over 13 bases. This CDR3 region has 17 residues. The V and J ends lost 6 bases and 2 bases, in that order; junction bases with no gene match: 10. Germline V gene data show CDR1 as SGHTA and CDR2 as FQGTGA. The CDR3 nucleotides are TGTGCCAGCAGAAAAGGACTAGCGGGAGATGGCACCTACGAGCAGTACTTC. The encoded protein is CASRKGLAGDGTYEQYF.

J is TRBJ1-3 and V is TRBV5-1, with 9 bases aligning to TRBD1. In germline, CDR1 is SGHRS, CDR2 YFSETQ. The length of the CDR3 is 17 residues. With 2 bases clipped from V and 0 bases from J, the junction kept 6 bases outside the gene matches. The DNA of the CDR3 is TGCGCCAGCAGCTTCGGTGACAGGGGGAGCTCTGGAAACACCATATATTTT. It codes for CASSFGDRGSSGNTIYF.

A few counts support this clonotype. This rearrangement joins TRBV6-5 to TRBJ1-1; D may be TRBD1 (6 bases). The length of the CDR3 is 15 residues. The V end lost 0 bases, the J end lost 11 bases, and 19 bases lay between the germline ends. Germline V CDR1 and CDR2: MNHEY, SVGAGI. The CDR3, as DNA: TGTGCCAGCAGTTACTCGGCTGAGGGGGAGTGGGGGGCTTTCTTT. This gives the protein CASSYSAEGEWGAFF.

CDR3 coding DNA: TGTGCCAGCACATCAGGGGCCTATAACTATGGCTACACCTTC. Translating it yields CASTSGAYNYGYTF. The chain joins TRBV12-3 or TRBV12-4 to TRBJ1-2; the D gene is possibly TRBD1 (6 bases). V lost 7 bases and J lost 1, with 13 bases in between. CDR3 length: 14 residues.

This clonotype was counted many times. The J gene is TRBJ1-1, the V gene TRBV11-3; D ambiguous. This CDR3 is 14 amino acids long. V dropped 1 base and J dropped 4 bases, with 10 bases sitting between them. Germline loops: CDR1 SGHNT, CDR2 YENEEA. CDR3 protein: CASSLGQLSTEAFF. The CDR3 bases are TGTGCCAGCAGCTTAGGTCAGCTTTCCACTGAAGCTTTCTTT.

The chain has TRBV12-3 or TRBV12-4 and TRBJ1-2, with unresolved D. CDR3 length equals 12 residues. The V end was cut by 5 bases, the J end by 2 bases, with 6 bases between. CDR3 nucleotides: TGTGCCAGCAGTACAGCAAACTATGGCTACACCTTC. Amino acid sequence: CASSTANYGYTF.

The chain uses TRBV28 and TRBJ2-2; the D is unclear. V was cut by 4 bases and J by 1 base, with 10 bases left in between. The germline CDR1 and CDR2 sequences are MDHEN and SYDVKM. There are 15 residues in the CDR3. The DNA of the CDR3 is TGTGCCAGCAGTTCATGGTCACAGAACACCGGGGAGCTGTTTTTT. Protein sequence: CASSSWSQNTGELFF.

This clonotype was seen repeatedly, ten times or more. J is TRBJ2-1 and V is TRBV7-9; D is ambiguous. Deletions cut 5 bases from V and 8 bases from J, with 10 bases between. The CDR3 contains 12 residues. Germline CDR1 SEHNR, CDR2 FQNEAQ (reference sequence). The CDR3 coding sequence is TGTGCCAGCAGCCCGCCGGGCGATGAGCAGTTCTTC. As protein: CASSPPGDEQFF. The full variable domain, in which reference TRBV7-9 and TRBJ2-1 provide the parts outside the CDR3, is DTGVSQNPRHKITKRGQNVTFRCDPISEHNRLYWYRQTLGQGPEFLTYFQNEAQLEKSRLLSDRFSAERPKGSFSTLEIQRTEQGDSAMYLCASSPPGDEQFFGPGTRLTVL.

Worth noting for this clonotype: A much larger clonotype is one base distant, so this may be a read error. The J gene is TRBJ2-3, the V gene TRBV13; 11 bases align to TRBD2. Per the germline V gene, CDR1 is PRHDT and CDR2 is FYEKMQ (reference sequence). The CDR3 length is 16 residues. The CDR3 DNA reads TGCGTCAGCAGCTTGGTTACTAGCGGGAGTACCGATACGCAGTATTTT. The encoded protein is CVSSLVTSGSTDTQYF.

This clonotype was counted many times. The V gene is TRBV5-1, the J gene TRBJ2-1; 10 bases agree with TRBD2. V dropped 3 bases and J dropped 0; count of bases not matched to a gene: 15. This CDR3 comprises 20 residues. Germline-derived CDR1 and CDR2 are SGHRS and YFSETQ. The DNA of the CDR3 is TGCGCCAGCAGCTCCCAGGGGAGCGGGGGGGCTTACAACTCCTACAATGAGCAGTTCTTC. It yields the protein CASSSQGSGGAYNSYNEQFF.

This clonotype was observed many times. V gene TRBV28 combines with J gene TRBJ2-7; TRBD2 agrees at 14 bases. CDR1 is MDHEN, CDR2 SYDVKM, per germline. The CDR3 covers 16 residues. V lost 6 bases to trimming and J lost 7 bases; unmatched junction nucleotides: 11. CDR3 in amino acids: CASSRRTSGRKGEQYF. DNA for the CDR3: TGTGCCAGCAGCCGCAGGACTAGCGGGAGGAAAGGAGAGCAGTACTTC.